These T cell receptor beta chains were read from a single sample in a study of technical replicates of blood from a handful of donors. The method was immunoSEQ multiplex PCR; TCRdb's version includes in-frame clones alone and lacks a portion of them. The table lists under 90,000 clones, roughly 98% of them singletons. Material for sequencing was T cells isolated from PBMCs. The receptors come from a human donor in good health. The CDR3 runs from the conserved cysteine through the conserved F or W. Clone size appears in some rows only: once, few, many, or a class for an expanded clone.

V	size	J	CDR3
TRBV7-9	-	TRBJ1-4	CASSLGDRGTTNEKLFF
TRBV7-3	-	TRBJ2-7	CASSLSAGAYEQYF
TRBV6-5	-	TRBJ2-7	CASSNRHSVQYF
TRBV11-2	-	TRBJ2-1	CASSPSGGAGEQFF
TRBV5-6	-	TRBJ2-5	CASSRDRLGETQYF
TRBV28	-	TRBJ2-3	CASSRGEASQYF
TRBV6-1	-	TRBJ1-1	CASSGRSVDQNTEAFF
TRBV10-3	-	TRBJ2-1	CAISLTSGSLYNEQFF
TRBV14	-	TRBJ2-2	CASSQGSSGITGELFF
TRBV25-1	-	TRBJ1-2	CASSEDRGLYGYTF
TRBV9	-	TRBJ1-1	CASSANTETGAFF
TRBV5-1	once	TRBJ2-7	CASSLGTAPYEQYF
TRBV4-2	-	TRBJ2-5	CASSQSTSVGPPEWKTQYF
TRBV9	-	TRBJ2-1	CASSGAGERGAAYNEQFF
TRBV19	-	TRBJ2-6	CASSIRLGVGQNSVGANVLTF
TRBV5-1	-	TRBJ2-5	CASSLGGAKETQYF
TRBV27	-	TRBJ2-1	CASSMREDGNEQFF
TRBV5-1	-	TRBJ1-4	CASSDSGGRETNEKLFF
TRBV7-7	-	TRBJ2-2	CASSLGGARGTGELFF
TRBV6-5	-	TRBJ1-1	CASRTWDLNTEAFF
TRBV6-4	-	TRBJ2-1	CASSGNYRGSYNEQFF
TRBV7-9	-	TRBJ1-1	CASSPTEIPEAFF
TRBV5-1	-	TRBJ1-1	CASRLQGGNTEAFF
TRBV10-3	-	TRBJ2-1	CATSGTSGIEQFF
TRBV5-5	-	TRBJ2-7	CASSTDDRLMTSSYEQYF
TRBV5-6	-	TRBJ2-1	CASSLTSGKWTEQFF
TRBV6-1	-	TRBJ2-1	CASSEGSSGAFYNEQFF
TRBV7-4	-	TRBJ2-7	CASRAGGPYEQYF
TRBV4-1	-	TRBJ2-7	CASSLSVGATYEQYF
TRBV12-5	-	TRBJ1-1	CASGLALGQKDTEAFF
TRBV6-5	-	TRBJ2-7	CASFGRGAGNYEQYF
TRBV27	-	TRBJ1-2	CASSQGASFYGYTF
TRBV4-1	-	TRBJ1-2	CASSSSGTGFNYGYTF
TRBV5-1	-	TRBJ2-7	CASSLDSTYEQYF
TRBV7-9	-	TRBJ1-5	CASSLAVDRDQPQHF
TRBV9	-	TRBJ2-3	CASSGLADTQYF
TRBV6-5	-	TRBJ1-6	CASSYKATGVSPLHF